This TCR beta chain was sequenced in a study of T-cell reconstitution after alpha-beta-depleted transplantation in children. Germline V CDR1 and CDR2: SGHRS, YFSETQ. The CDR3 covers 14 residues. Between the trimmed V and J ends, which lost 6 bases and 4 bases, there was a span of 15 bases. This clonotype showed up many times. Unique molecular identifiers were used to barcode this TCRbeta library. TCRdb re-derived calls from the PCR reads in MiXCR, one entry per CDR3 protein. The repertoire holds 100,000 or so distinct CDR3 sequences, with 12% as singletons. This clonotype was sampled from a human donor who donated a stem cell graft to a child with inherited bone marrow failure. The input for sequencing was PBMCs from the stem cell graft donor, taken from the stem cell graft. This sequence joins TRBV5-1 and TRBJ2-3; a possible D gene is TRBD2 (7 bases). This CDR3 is CASNPGGGPDTQYF. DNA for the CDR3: TGCGCCAGCAACCCTGGGGGGGGCCCAGATACGCAGTATTTT.